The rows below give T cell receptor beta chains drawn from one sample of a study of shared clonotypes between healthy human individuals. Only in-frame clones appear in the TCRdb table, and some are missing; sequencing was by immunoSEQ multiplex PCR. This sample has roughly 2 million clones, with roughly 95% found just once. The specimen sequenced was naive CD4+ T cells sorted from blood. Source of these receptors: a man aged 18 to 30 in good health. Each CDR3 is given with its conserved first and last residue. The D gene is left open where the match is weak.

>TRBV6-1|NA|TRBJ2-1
CASSESGWGGPNLEQFF
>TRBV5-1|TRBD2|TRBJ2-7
CASSRTSGSSYEQYF
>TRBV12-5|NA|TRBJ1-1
CASGLDYVNTEAFF
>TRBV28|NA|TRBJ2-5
CASGVLETQYF
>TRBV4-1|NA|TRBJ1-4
CASSQVGAMGEKLFF
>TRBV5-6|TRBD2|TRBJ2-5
CASSLGSSGARGETQYF
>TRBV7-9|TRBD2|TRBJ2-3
CASSRGLAGSTDTQYF
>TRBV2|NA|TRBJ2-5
CASGVSETQYF
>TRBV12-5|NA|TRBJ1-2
CASGLSRFNGYTF
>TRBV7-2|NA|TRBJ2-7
CASSLDPGYEQYF
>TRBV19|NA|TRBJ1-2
CASRTTGNGYGYTF
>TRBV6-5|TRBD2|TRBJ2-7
CASSSGLAGGFHEQYF
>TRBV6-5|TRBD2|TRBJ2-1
CASGLAGLNEQFF
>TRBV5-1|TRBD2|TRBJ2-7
CASSTNPSGSTYEQYF
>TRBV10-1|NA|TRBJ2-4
CASSESVSGDLAKNIQYF
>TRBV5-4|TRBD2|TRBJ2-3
CASSPGGADTQYF
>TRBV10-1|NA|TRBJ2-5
CASSPLAGASETQYF
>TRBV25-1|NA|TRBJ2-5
CASRGVGETQYF
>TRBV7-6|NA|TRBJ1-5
CASSWGSNQPQHF
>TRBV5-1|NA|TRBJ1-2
CASSLGGVQGYGYTF
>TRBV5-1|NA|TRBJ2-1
CASSLAQGVNEQFF
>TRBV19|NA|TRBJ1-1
CASSKRQVKNTEAFF
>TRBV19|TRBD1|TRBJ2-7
CASSKSGTGGLEQYF
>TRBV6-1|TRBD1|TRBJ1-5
CASRQGATGQPQHF
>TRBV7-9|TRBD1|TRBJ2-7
CASSFDRGRDEQYF
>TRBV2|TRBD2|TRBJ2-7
CASSESSGASYEQYF
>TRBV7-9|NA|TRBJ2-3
CASSLASRTDTQYF
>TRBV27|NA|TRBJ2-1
CASSFRNPELDEQFF
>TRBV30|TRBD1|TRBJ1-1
CAWSAQGAGEAFF
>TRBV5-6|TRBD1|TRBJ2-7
CASSLKTGGGYEQYF
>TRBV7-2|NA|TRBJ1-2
CASSLNPPRYGYTF
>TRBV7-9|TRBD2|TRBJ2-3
CASSLASGLAPSTQYF
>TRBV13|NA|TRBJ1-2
CASSIRMENDYGYTF
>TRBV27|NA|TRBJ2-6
CAVRGRGGTSGANVLTF
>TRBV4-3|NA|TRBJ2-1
CASSQDGLFYNEQFF
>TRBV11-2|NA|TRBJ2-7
CASSLDTGAAYEQYF
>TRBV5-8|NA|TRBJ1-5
CASSLVSNQPQHF
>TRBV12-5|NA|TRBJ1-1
CASGLLLNTEAFF
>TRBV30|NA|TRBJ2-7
CALEQFSYEQYF
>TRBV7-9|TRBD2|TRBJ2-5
CASSSSDSGIWETQYF
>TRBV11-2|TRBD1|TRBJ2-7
CASSLGRTGGLSYEQYF
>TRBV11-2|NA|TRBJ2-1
CASSLDRRANSYNEQFF
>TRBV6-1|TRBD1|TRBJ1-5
CASSGGQGSGNQPQHF
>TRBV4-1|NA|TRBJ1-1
CASSHPSGWKSTEAFF
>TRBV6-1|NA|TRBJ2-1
CASSESYNEQFF